This TCR gamma chain was sequenced during a study of intestinal T cells in coeliac disease. Study results and caveats: Leave-one-out accuracy for TRG clustering was reportedly around 89%, training roughly 94%.

Note on this clone: Its specificity is unknown.

LymphoTrack primers amplified TRG sequences from approximately 0.2 ug of biopsy DNA. TCRdb reapplied CATT to the multiplex PCR reads. This repertoire shows fewer than 650 gamma-chain clones, 50% to 65% found once; its top ten account for roughly 18%. More than 8 formalin-fixed paraffin-embedded scrolls, each 5 µm thick, supplied each case's genomic DNA. The sequence was obtained from a human donor with celiac disease. The source material was a duodenal biopsy.

DNA for the CDR3: TGTGCTGCGTGGACTCATTGGTTCAAGATATTT. Residues: CAAWTHWFKIF. This chain links TRGV10 with TRGJP1. TRGV10 is treated as an ORF (open reading frame) with a function not yet certain. Trimming cost V 8 bases and J 10 bases; bases outside gene matches: 5. This CDR3 region has 11 residues.